Sequencing of this T cell receptor (beta chain) was carried out in a study of blood T cell repertoires in COVID-19 (dated by TCRdb to between 2020 and 2021). Context from the whole study: Collaborator samples came from the United States, Italy and Spain and covered acute and convalescent phases of COVID-19. The prospective study material was composed of cDNA or gDNA derived from T cells, B-cell-depleted T cells, or PBMCs. Deeply sampled blood TCRbeta repertoires from subjects exposed to, actively infected with, or recovered from COVID-19 were included in the dataset. A freely available public database, intended as a resource for researchers studying the immune response to SARS-CoV-2, is where the repertoires were released. Samples were obtained from the ongoing ImmuneRACE study (first 160 participants) and from approximately 1,200 subjects provided by 6 global collaborators. Nearly every sample came with metadata listing a de-identified subject ID, COVID-19 status, age in years and sex. Where available, HLA class I and class II types were taken from metadata supplied by the sample provider and were not determined by assay-based typing.

The collaborating institutions used their own protocols to collect whole blood in K2EDTA tubes. For TCRbeta analysis, collaborators shipped samples as frozen whole blood, isolated PBMCs, or DNA extracted from either of those sample types. The CDR3 spans 15 residues, from the cysteine through the phenylalanine. CDR3 DNA only is kept here, 45 bases in frame from base 1. CDR1 and CDR2 are drawn from the germline V gene: SGHVS, FQNEAQ. Clipping removes 5 bases from V and 4 bases from J, with 4 as the unmatched junction base count. Broad study findings and their caveats: How much clinical and demographic metadata was included differed by source and by participant, and the metadata was provided uncurated.

Comments on this clone: Its cognate antigen has yet to be identified. No qualities accompany the bases; no much larger clone lies one base away.

TCRbeta CDR3 regions were amplified from genomic DNA using the immunoSEQ Assay, a bias-controlled multiplex PCR. For the original study's pipeline: Nucleated cell counts per sample were estimated from amplification of reference gene primers within the assay. Sequence reads were collapsed and filtered to measure the absolute abundance of every unique TCRbeta CDR3 rearrangement. For each sample, productive Simpson clonality was calculated as the square root of Simpson's diversity index across productive rearrangements. The clones in this table, taken by TCRdb from immuneACCESS, are in-frame only. Not every clone is retained; where verified, under half of the shortfall comes from an unresolved V gene, and the cause of the rest is unknown. The D gene and trimming were derived from the DNA, and the V and J assignments and clone size from that table. The sample includes 170,000 or so clones, with approximately 90% observed a single time. Together, the top ten hold around 0.53% of the sample.

Material for sequencing was peripheral blood. The sequence came from a man aged 50-59 years with acute or convalescent COVID-19. This receptor chain uses TRBV7-8 and TRBJ2-1; TRBD2 matches 11 bases in the middle. The CDR3 reads CASSTSGGPYNEQFF. In nucleotide form, the sequence is TGTGCCAGCAGCACTAGCGGGGGCCCTTACAATGAGCAGTTCTTC.